This TCR beta chain comes out of a study of shared clonotypes between healthy human individuals. V shed 2 bases, J shed 8 bases, and the junction held 7 bases outside the gene matches. This CDR3 is 15 amino acids long. Germline lookup yields CDR1 SGDLS and CDR2 YYNGEE. Unsorted PBMC DNA went through sequencing on ten immunoSEQ deep assay plates. The data were produced by immunoSEQ multiplex PCR, yet TCRdb's version contains in-frame clones alone and is incomplete. The table lists roughly 510,000 clones, over 60% of them singletons. The study used approximately 90 million PBMCs per unsorted sample for genomic DNA.

The chain has TRBV9 and TRBJ2-1, with 10 bases that match TRBD2. This TCR derives from a woman in her 40s in good health. Some clones in this sample may be carry-over from other donors' samples. The material sequenced was PBMCs. This CDR3 is CASSVSGRASYEQFF. The CDR3 nucleotides read TGTGCCAGCAGCGTCAGCGGGAGGGCCTCTTATGAGCAGTTCTTC.